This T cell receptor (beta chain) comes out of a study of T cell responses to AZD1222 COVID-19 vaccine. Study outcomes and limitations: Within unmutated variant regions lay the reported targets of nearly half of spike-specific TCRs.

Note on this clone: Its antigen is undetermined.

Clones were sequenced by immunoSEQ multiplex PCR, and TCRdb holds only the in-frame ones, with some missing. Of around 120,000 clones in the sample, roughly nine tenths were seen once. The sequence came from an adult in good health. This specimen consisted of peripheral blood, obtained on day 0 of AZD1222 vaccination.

The CDR3, as DNA: TGTGCCATCAGTGAGTCGACTTCAAGCGGGGGGGCGGAAGAGCAGTTCTTC. Protein product: CAISESTSSGGAEEQFF. The rearrangement uses TRBV10-3 and TRBJ2-1; 10 bases line up with TRBD2. The length of the CDR3 is 17 residues. The germline V gene encodes CDR1 ENHRY and CDR2 SYGVKD. V shed 0 bases and J 10 bases; nucleotides not matched to a gene: 12.